These 25 T cell receptor beta chains were sequenced from one sample in a study of CD4+ T cells in melanoma. Profiled with immunoSEQ multiplex PCR; TCRdb holds only in-frame clones, not every one. This sample has roughly 120,000 clones; about 90% occur once, and the top ten carry 2.5% to 3.5%. The sample consisted of peripheral blood. These receptor sequences come from a human donor with melanoma.

The chain combines TRBV5-5 with TRBJ1-1; perhaps TRBD1 as D (5 bases). Germline V gene data show CDR1 as SGHKS and CDR2 as YYEKEE (reference sequence). The CDR3 has 14 residues. V was shortened by 0 bases and J by 4 bases, with 10 bases between the two germline ends. In nucleotides, the CDR3 is TGTGCCAGCAGCTTGGCGGGGGGGGGCACTGAAGCTTTCTTT. This translates into CASSLAGGGTEAFF.

The chain combines TRBV7-2 with TRBJ1-2, with D uncertain. Germline V gene lookup returns CDR1 SGHTA and CDR2 FQGNSA. Trimming took off 1 base at V and 4 bases at J, with 7 bases between the two ends. This CDR3 contains 13 residues. The CDR3 DNA reads as TGTGCCAGCAGCTTAGATGGTGGCTATGGCTACACCTTC. Translating gives CASSLDGGYGYTF.

The chain combines TRBV29-1 with TRBJ1-4, with D perhaps TRBD1 (5 bases). This CDR3 contains 11 residues. CDR1 is SQVTM and CDR2 is ANQGSEA in the germline V gene. V was trimmed by 3 bases and J by 11 bases, leaving 10 bases between them. CDR3 region: CSVEDNGKLFF. In DNA form, the CDR3 reads TGCAGCGTTGAGGACAACGGGAAACTGTTTTTT.

This chain joins TRBV27 and TRBJ1-4; 9 bases line up with TRBD1. The CDR3 is made up of 16 amino acids. The ends lost 2 bases at V and 8 bases at J; junction bases unmatched: 9. In germline, CDR1 is MNHEY, CDR2 SMNVEV (reference sequence). CDR3 residues: CASSLVRGTGFEKLFF. CDR3 coding DNA: TGTGCCAGCAGTTTAGTGAGGGGGACAGGGTTCGAAAAACTGTTTTTT.

CDR3 DNA sequence: TGTGCCAGCAGTGAAGCGCTGGGTGAGCAGTTCTTC. Its translation: CASSEALGEQFF. The chain carries TRBV2 and TRBJ2-1; D is unclear. V dropped 0 bases and J dropped 9 bases, with 6 bases sitting between them. Germline V gene lookup returns CDR1 SNHLY and CDR2 FYNNEI. The CDR3 is made up of 12 amino acids.

J is TRBJ1-1 and V is TRBV28; no firm D call. V was clipped by 3 bases and J by 10 bases, with 9 bases between them. The CDR3 has 11 residues. Germline CDR1 and CDR2: MDHEN and SYDVKM. As DNA, the CDR3 is TGTGCCAGCAGTTTGTTACAGAGAGCTTTCTTT. This gives the protein CASSLLQRAFF.

The chain is built from TRBV28 and TRBJ2-5; 8 bases match TRBD1. Germline lookup yields CDR1 MDHEN and CDR2 SYDVKM. Trimming removed 7 bases from V and 5 bases from J; junction bases left unmatched: 12. The CDR3 contains 15 residues. Written as DNA, the CDR3 is TGTGCCAGCACCCCCTCCGGGACAGGCGGCGAGACCCAGTACTTC. It yields the protein CASTPSGTGGETQYF.

The chain carries TRBV7-9 and TRBJ2-3, with 9 bases lining up with TRBD2. V gave up 3 bases and J gave up 4 bases; unmatched junction bases: 5. Looked up from germline, CDR1 is SEHNR and CDR2 is FQNEAQ (reference sequence). The CDR3 has 15 residues. The CDR3 reads CASSFFSGSADTQYF. DNA for the CDR3: TGTGCCAGCAGCTTTTTTAGCGGGAGCGCAGATACGCAGTATTTT.

The chain employs TRBV30 and TRBJ1-2; tentatively, D is TRBD1 (5 bases). V was trimmed by 0 bases and J by 7 bases, leaving 12 bases between them. Per germline, CDR1 GTSNPN and CDR2 SVGIG (reference sequence). This CDR3 has 13 residues. CDR3 DNA sequence: TGTGCCTGGAGTGTAGGGACCTCCAGTGGCTACACCTTC. This translates into CAWSVGTSSGYTF.

The V gene is TRBV19, the J gene TRBJ1-6, with 7 bases fitting TRBD1. The CDR3 covers 14 residues. Germline CDR1 reads LNHDA; CDR2 reads SQIVND (reference sequence). Trimming cost V 2 bases and J 10 bases; bases outside gene matches: 5. The CDR3 DNA reads TGTGCCAGTAGTATAAGGAGGGGGCAGTCACCCCTCCACTTT. Translation: CASSIRRGQSPLHF.

This chain uses TRBV4-3 with TRBJ2-3; the match to TRBD2 covers 7 bases. The trim removed 0 bases at V and 4 bases at J, leaving 1 base unmatched. Per germline, CDR1 LGHNA and CDR2 YSLEER. CDR3 length: 14 residues. CDR3 bases: TGCGCCAGCAGCCAAGACCGGGAGGCAGATACGCAGTATTTT. Translated: CASSQDREADTQYF.

This chain connects TRBV10-3 to TRBJ1-2; TRBD1 aligns across 7 bases. The germline CDR1 and CDR2 sequences are ENHRY and SYGVKD. CDR3 length: 16 residues. The J segment lost 3 bases and the V segment lost 4 bases, leaving 11 bases of the junction unmatched. This CDR3 reads CAISGDRALQDYGYTF. The CDR3, as DNA: TGTGCCATCAGTGGAGACAGGGCCCTTCAGGACTATGGCTACACCTTC.

The rearrangement links TRBV9 to TRBJ2-2; the match to TRBD2 covers 8 bases. V was clipped by 0 bases and J by 1 base; unmatched bases: 5. Per germline, CDR1 SGDLS and CDR2 YYNGEE. The CDR3 is 17 amino acids. CDR3 protein: CASSVASLAGNTGELFF. CDR3 bases: TGTGCCAGCAGCGTAGCGTCCCTAGCGGGGAACACCGGGGAGCTGTTTTTT. Variable domain in full (rest from reference TRBV9 and TRBJ2-2): DSGVTQTPKHLITATGQRVTLRCSPRSGDLSVYWYQQSLDQGLQFLIQYYNGEERAKGNILERFSAQQFPDLHSELNLSSLELGDSALYFCASSVASLAGNTGELFFGEGSRLTVL.

The chain joins TRBV7-3 to TRBJ1-1, with D possibly matching TRBD1 (5 bases). The CDR3 has 13 residues. Germline CDR1 SGHTA, CDR2 FQGTGA. The V gene lost 0 bases and the J gene lost 5 bases, with 7 bases spanning the gap. In DNA, the CDR3 is TGTGCCAGCAGCTTAACGAAGGGGACTGAAGCTTTCTTT. Its translation is CASSLTKGTEAFF.

This rearrangement joins TRBV9 to TRBJ2-1, with a tentative D call TRBD1 (5 bases). This CDR3 spans 13 amino acids. Germline V gene data show CDR1 as SGDLS and CDR2 as YYNGEE. Trimming pared 3 bases from V and 5 bases from J, leaving 9 bases between. The CDR3 here is CASSGGGNNEQFF. The CDR3 nucleotides are TGTGCCAGCAGCGGGGGCGGTAACAATGAGCAGTTCTTC. The entire variable domain, with the rest obtained from reference TRBV9 and TRBJ2-1, is as follows: DSGVTQTPKHLITATGQRVTLRCSPRSGDLSVYWYQQSLDQGLQFLIQYYNGEERAKGNILERFSAQQFPDLHSELNLSSLELGDSALYFCASSGGGNNEQFFGPGTRLTVL.

The chain uses TRBV18 and TRBJ2-7; TRBD1 matches 8 bases. There are 14 residues in the CDR3. V lost 4 bases and J lost 1; bases outside the gene matches: 3. Germline-derived CDR1 and CDR2 are KGHSH and LQKENI. CDR3 amino acids: CASSRDRRSYEQYF. DNA of the CDR3: TGTGCCAGCTCACGGGACAGGAGATCCTACGAGCAGTACTTC.

The chain has TRBV10-3 and TRBJ1-4, with D maybe TRBD1 (5 bases). The CDR3 sequence is 15 residues long. V was pared by 4 bases and J by 5 bases, with 14 bases between. Germline-derived CDR1 and CDR2 are ENHRY and SYGVKD. CDR3 coding DNA: TGTGCCATCAGTGGATTCCAGGGAGGGAATGAAAAACTGTTTTTT. This encodes CAISGFQGGNEKLFF.

The V call is TRBV6-1, the J call TRBJ2-7; possible D gene TRBD1, 7 bases. The V gene's germline CDR1 is MNHNS and CDR2 SASEGT. Trimming stripped 2 bases from V and 5 bases from J, with 16 bases between. The CDR3 totals 15 residues. The CDR3, as DNA: TGTGCCAGCAGTGAACCAGGGGGAGGTATCAACGAGCAGTACTTC. It encodes CASSEPGGGINEQYF.

There are a few counts of this clone. The chain's CDR3 is CASSVVPGANTGELFF. The CDR3 nucleotides read TGTGCCAGCAGTGTTGTCCCGGGAGCGAACACCGGGGAGCTGTTTTTT. The rearrangement links TRBV6-4 to TRBJ2-2; TRBD2 is a possible D gene (6 bases). In germline, CDR1 is MRHNA, CDR2 SNTAGT. The CDR3 runs 16 residues. Trimming shortened V by 4 bases and J by 0 bases, and 12 bases separated the two germline ends.

This clone showed up just once. This chain joins TRBV7-2 and TRBJ2-1; 8 bases map to TRBD2. After removal of 3 bases from V and 0 bases from J, the junction contained 1 base not matched to a gene. The CDR3 runs 15 residues. Per germline, CDR1 SGHTA and CDR2 FQGNSA. In DNA form, the CDR3 reads TGTGCCAGCAGCTTCGGACTAGCCTCCTACAATGAGCAGTTCTTC. It translates to CASSFGLASYNEQFF.

The V and J genes are TRBV7-9 and TRBJ2-5, with D possibly being TRBD1 or TRBD2 (5 bases each). V was cut by 7 bases and J by 5 bases, with 26 bases left in between. Germline V lookup: CDR1 SEHNR, CDR2 FQNEAQ (reference sequence). This CDR3 is built from 17 residues. The DNA for the CDR3 is TGTGCCAGCAACCCAGAGGGGCCGGGGCCGACGGCGGAGACCCAGTACTTC. Protein: CASNPEGPGPTAETQYF. Drawing the rest from reference TRBV7-9 and TRBJ2-5, the complete variable domain is DTGVSQNPRHKITKRGQNVTFRCDPISEHNRLYWYRQTLGQGPEFLTYFQNEAQLEKSRLLSDRFSAERPKGSFSTLEIQRTEQGDSAMYLCASNPEGPGPTAETQYFGPGTRLLVL.

The V call is TRBV7-3, the J call TRBJ1-1; no reliable D call. The CDR3 has 14 amino acids. Germline lookup yields CDR1 SGHTA and CDR2 FQGTGA. V lost 3 bases, J lost 2 bases, and 10 bases lay in between. The CDR3 bases are TGTGCCAGCAGCTTTCAGGCGATTAACACTGAAGCTTTCTTT. Encoded protein: CASSFQAINTEAFF.

The J gene is TRBJ2-3, the V gene TRBV7-3; 15 bases are a match to TRBD2. The germline CDR1 and CDR2 sequences are SGHTA and FQGTGA. The length of the CDR3 is 18 residues. Trimming cost V 5 bases and J 4 bases; bases outside gene matches: 10. CDR3 in amino acids: CASSPRTSGRVRADTQYF. CDR3 nucleotide sequence: TGTGCCAGCAGCCCTAGGACTAGCGGGAGGGTGCGAGCAGATACGCAGTATTTT.

This sequence joins TRBV28 and TRBJ1-2; 9 bases are shared with TRBD1. Germline values: CDR1 MDHEN, CDR2 SYDVKM. CDR3 size: 13 residues. Losses at the gene ends were 10 bases for V and 5 bases for J; bases not matched to a gene: 8. CDR3: CATRTGARYGYTF. The CDR3 coding sequence is TGTGCCACCCGGACAGGGGCACGGTATGGCTACACCTTC.

The chain has TRBV6-1 and TRBJ2-1, with 10 bases that match TRBD1. Germline values: CDR1 MNHNS, CDR2 SASEGT. The V gene end was trimmed by 5 bases and the J gene end by 7 bases; junction bases not matched to a gene: 8. There are 15 residues in the CDR3. CDR3 sequence: CASSPRQGALNEQFF. The CDR3 nucleotides read TGTGCCAGCAGTCCCCGACAGGGGGCTTTGAATGAGCAGTTCTTC.